These 20 T cell receptor beta chains share one sample of origin, sequenced in a study of Ad26.COV2.S vaccination and SARS-CoV-2 variants. Some clones are missing from TCRdb's copy, which holds only in-frame ones; the method was immunoSEQ multiplex PCR. The sample has about 450,000 clones, about 88% seen once. Treatment reported: approximately 18 received Ad26.COV2.S at low or high dose, single or two shots; 5 received placebo; per-sample allocation not given. On day 63 after the first injection, vaccine and placebo recipients gave samples. Sequences were derived from peripheral blood, sampled in a trial of Ad26.COV2.S vaccine versus placebo. The receptors derive from a person between 18 and 65 years old who received the Ad26.COV2.S COVID-19 vaccine or a placebo.

The V gene is TRBV11-3, the J gene TRBJ2-7, with a tentative D call TRBD1 (7 bases). The CDR3 length is 15 residues. Per germline, CDR1 SGHNT and CDR2 YENEEA. Trimming pared 2 bases from V and 1 base from J, leaving 12 bases between. The CDR3 protein is CASSLRGTVSYEQYV. CDR3 bases: TGTGCCAGCAGCTTACGCGGGACAGTTTCCTACGAGCAGTACGTC.

The chain joins TRBV5-1 to TRBJ2-2, with no clear D. Germline values: CDR1 SGHRS, CDR2 YFSETQ. V shed 2 bases and J shed 4 bases, with 9 bases lying between them. The CDR3 is 14 amino acids. The CDR3 DNA reads as TGCGCCAGCAGCTTAATAGGAACCACCGGGGAGCTGTTTTTT. Protein: CASSLIGTTGELFF.

The V and J genes are TRBV9 and TRBJ1-5; D gene ambiguous. V shed 0 bases and J shed 10 bases, with 11 bases lying between them. This CDR3 region has 13 residues. Germline assignment: CDR1 SGDLS and CDR2 YYNGEE. The CDR3 region has the DNA TGTGCCAGCAGCGTAGGGGTGGACGATCCCCAGCATTTT. Translation: CASSVGVDDPQHF.

The chain has TRBV5-4 and TRBJ1-4; TRBD1 agrees at 7 bases. Trimming at V came to 1 base and at J to 10 bases, leaving 10 bases not matched to a gene. The CDR3 has 15 residues. From germline, CDR1 is SGHNT and CDR2 YYREEE (reference sequence). For the CDR3, the DNA is TGTGCCAGCAGCTTGCTCAACAGGGGTCCGAGAAAACTGTTTTTT. Translating it yields CASSLLNRGPRKLFF.

This chain uses TRBV4-1 with TRBJ2-2, with 7 bases aligning to TRBD1. V shed 1 base, J shed 6 bases, and the junction held 5 bases outside the gene matches. In germline, CDR1 is MGHRA, CDR2 YSYEKL. The CDR3 is 15 amino acids. The CDR3, as DNA: TGCGCCAGCAGCCAAGTAGGGGGCCCCCCCGGGGAGCTGTTTTTT. Protein sequence: CASSQVGGPPGELFF.

The chain has TRBV4-3 and TRBJ2-3; the D gene could be TRBD1 or TRBD2 (6 bases each). Germline V gives CDR1 LGHNA, CDR2 YSLEER. The CDR3 has 16 residues. Deletions cut 0 bases from V and 3 bases from J, with 13 bases between. The CDR3: CASSQEGRDTTDTQYF. CDR3 coding DNA: TGCGCCAGCAGCCAAGAGGGGCGGGACACAACAGATACGCAGTATTTT.

The chain has TRBV18 and TRBJ1-5; possible D gene TRBD1, 5 bases. The CDR3 length is 14 residues. The V gene's germline CDR1 is KGHSH and CDR2 LQKENI. V lost 2 bases and J lost 3, with 8 bases in between. CDR3 amino acids: CASSPGTNNQPQHF. For the CDR3, the DNA is TGTGCCAGCTCACCAGGGACTAACAATCAGCCCCAGCATTTT.

Concerning this clone: At one of its ends the junction is not consistent with the germline gene, which may arise from a read error. J is TRBJ1-1 and V is TRBV29-1; 10 nucleotides match TRBD1. The CDR3 covers 14 residues. The V gene's germline CDR1 is SQVTM and CDR2 ANQGSEA. For the CDR3, the DNA is TGCAGCGTAGAAGGGACAGGGGTGGGCACTGAAGCTTTCTTT. Residues: CSVEGTGVGTEAFF.

This chain links TRBV7-6 with TRBJ1-4; D is undetermined. There are 14 residues in the CDR3. The germline CDR1 and CDR2 sequences are SGHVS and FNYEAQ. The V end lost 1 base, the J end lost 8 bases, and 11 bases lay between the germline ends. CDR3 residues: CASSLGWGREKLFF. The CDR3 bases are TGTGCCAGCAGCTTAGGGTGGGGTCGAGAAAAACTGTTTTTT.

The chain is built from TRBV6-4 and TRBJ2-4; TRBD2 agrees at 11 bases. The germline CDR1 and CDR2 sequences are MRHNA and SNTAGT. V trimming: 5 bases; J trimming: 5 bases; junction bases outside the gene matches: 5. This CDR3 contains 15 residues. CDR3 sequence (DNA): TGTGCCAGCAGTCCTTATAGCGGGGGGGAAAACATTCAGTACTTC. As protein: CASSPYSGGENIQYF.

V is TRBV19 and J is TRBJ2-6; 10 bases fit TRBD1. V lost 9 bases to trimming and J lost 0 bases; unmatched junction nucleotides: 14. Germline CDR1 reads LNHDA; CDR2 reads SQIVND (reference sequence). This CDR3 has 19 residues. The CDR3 DNA follows: TGTGCCAGCAACCGGATCGGGGACAGGGGATCCTCTGGGGCCAACGTCCTGACTTTC. This translates into CASNRIGDRGSSGANVLTF.

This clone was seen just once. The rearrangement uses TRBV4-1 and TRBJ2-7; 12 bases agree with TRBD2. Trimming removed 3 bases from V and 6 bases from J; junction bases left unmatched: 9. CDR3 size: 16 residues. CDR1 and CDR2 (germline): MGHRA, YSYEKL. CDR3 nucleotides: TGCGCCAGCAGCCATTCCAGGACTAGCGGGGTCCCCGAGCAGTACTTC. It yields the protein CASSHSRTSGVPEQYF.

V usage is TRBV9 and J usage is TRBJ1-3, with D unresolved. Trimming left V 8 bases short and J 0 bases short, with 9 bases between. CDR1 and CDR2 from the germline V gene are SGDLS and YYNGEE. The CDR3 contains 13 residues. The CDR3, as DNA: TGTGCCAGTCAGCGGAGCTCTGGAAACACCATATATTTT. This gives the protein CASQRSSGNTIYF.

J is TRBJ1-1 and V is TRBV6-5; D uncertain. Between the trimmed V and J ends, which lost 7 bases and 4 bases, there was a span of 16 bases. Germline lookup yields CDR1 MNHEY and CDR2 SVGAGI. The CDR3 length is 14 residues. CDR3 coding DNA: TGTGCCAGCACCCCCCGCCCGGAGTCCACTGAAGCTTTCTTT. Translated, it gives CASTPRPESTEAFF.

The chain combines TRBV19 with TRBJ2-2; 8 nucleotides agree with TRBD1. Germline lookup yields CDR1 LNHDA and CDR2 SQIVND (reference sequence). CDR3 length: 14 residues. Trimming cost V 6 bases and J 6 bases; bases outside gene matches: 6. The CDR3 DNA sequence: TGTGCCAGTAGCGAGCACAGGGGGGCCGGGGAGCTGTTTTTT. Encoded protein: CASSEHRGAGELFF.

CDR3 sequence (DNA): TGTGCCAGCAGCTCCTCGGACAGGGGAGCGAATGAGCAGTTCTTC. Its protein product is CASSSSDRGANEQFF. The rearrangement links TRBV11-3 to TRBJ2-1, with TRBD1 matching 9 bases. The CDR3 loop spans 15 amino acids. The germline CDR1 and CDR2 sequences are SGHNT and YENEEA. The V and J ends lost 4 bases and 7 bases, in that order; junction bases with no gene match: 8.

The V call is TRBV18, the J call TRBJ1-4; weak D call: TRBD1 (6 bases). V dropped 5 bases and J dropped 5 bases, with 15 bases sitting between them. The CDR3 extends over 15 amino acids. CDR1 and CDR2 from the germline V gene are KGHSH and LQKENI. The CDR3 region has the DNA TGTGCCAGCTCAATATACGGGGGGCGGAATGAAAAACTGTTTTTT. Encoded protein: CASSIYGGRNEKLFF.

V is TRBV5-1 and J is TRBJ1-1; D may be TRBD1 (5 bases). The CDR3 contains 14 residues. V lost 1 base to trimming and J lost 0 bases, with 7 bases between them. The germline V gene encodes CDR1 SGHRS and CDR2 YFSETQ. The CDR3 spells CASSLRGVNTEAFF. The CDR3 region has the DNA TGCGCCAGCAGCTTGCGGGGCGTGAACACTGAAGCTTTCTTT. Filled out from reference TRBV5-1 and TRBJ1-1, the complete variable domain reads KAGVTQTPRYLIKTRGQQVTLSCSPISGHRSVSWYQQTPGQGLQFLFEYFSETQRNKGNFPGRFSGRQFSNSRSEMNVSTLELGDSALYLCASSLRGVNTEAFFGQGTRLTVV.

The chain combines TRBV19 with TRBJ1-5; D remains ambiguous. This CDR3 spans 12 amino acids. The ends were cut back, 8 bases at V and 0 bases at J, with 5 bases in the middle. Germline CDR1 and CDR2: LNHDA and SQIVND (reference sequence). Here the CDR3 reads CASRYSNQPQHF. The CDR3 region has the DNA TGTGCCAGTCGGTATAGCAATCAGCCCCAGCATTTT. The variable domain in full, with the rest retrieved from reference TRBV19 and TRBJ1-5, is DGGITQSPKYLFRKEGQNVTLSCEQNLNHDAMYWYRQDPGQGLRLIYYSQIVNDFQKGDIAEGYSVSREKKESFPLTVTSAQKNPTAFYLCASRYSNQPQHFGDGTRLSIL.

This chain joins TRBV28 and TRBJ1-5, with 7 bases lining up with TRBD1. This CDR3 contains 16 residues. Germline trimming cut 6 bases from V and 0 bases from J; bases unmatched to any gene: 8. Per germline, CDR1 MDHEN and CDR2 SYDVKM. The CDR3 spells CASRGDRSYSNQPQHF. In DNA form, the CDR3 reads TGTGCCAGCAGGGGGGACAGAAGCTATAGCAATCAGCCCCAGCATTTT.